A single sample is the source of the 10 T cell receptor beta chains below, sequenced in a study of blood T cell repertoires in COVID-19. Sequencing used immunoSEQ multiplex PCR; TCRdb keeps in-frame clones, though not all of them. The repertoire holds fewer than 30,000 clones, with around 85% as singletons. Material for sequencing was peripheral blood. The receptors stem from a woman aged 60 to 75 with acute or convalescent COVID-19.

As concerns this clone: Compared with germline, one end of the junction differs, possibly owing to a read error. The CDR3 nucleotides read TGTGCCAGCAGCGAAGGACGAGGGTACTACTTC. Translated: CASSEGRGYYF. The rearrangement uses TRBV2 and TRBJ2-7; possibly TRBD2 for D (5 bases). This CDR3 is 11 amino acids long. The V gene's germline CDR1 is SNHLY and CDR2 FYNNEI.

The table lists this clone with many counts. This chain links TRBV28 with TRBJ1-5; D perhaps matches TRBD1 (6 bases). Germline V gives CDR1 MDHEN, CDR2 SYDVKM. V was cut by 6 bases and J by 5 bases, with 14 bases left in between. The CDR3 sequence is 14 residues long. CDR3 sequence (DNA): TGTGCCAGCAGCCCCGGGGGGGGGCATCAGCCCCAGCATTTT. This translates into CASSPGGGHQPQHF.

The V and J genes are TRBV29-1 and TRBJ2-1; 12 bases line up with TRBD2. Germline V gives CDR1 SQVTM, CDR2 ANQGSEA. This CDR3 has 17 residues. Germline trimming cut 3 bases from V and 4 bases from J; bases unmatched to any gene: 10. This chain's CDR3 is CSVDRTSGATWYNEQFF. The CDR3 DNA reads as TGCAGCGTTGATCGGACTAGCGGGGCAACATGGTACAATGAGCAGTTCTTC.

The CDR3 DNA reads as TGTGCCACCAGCAGTTTCACAGGGGTGTCGGCCTATAATTCACCCCTCCACTTT. Translation: CATSSFTGVSAYNSPLHF. V and J are TRBV15 and TRBJ1-6, with TRBD1 matching over 7 bases. This CDR3 contains 18 residues. Per germline, CDR1 LNHNV and CDR2 YYDKDF (reference sequence). V shed 3 bases and J 2 bases; nucleotides not matched to a gene: 10.

CDR3 loop: CATSDSASAREQYF. The CDR3 DNA reads as TGTGCCACCAGTGATTCAGCGTCCGCTCGCGAGCAGTACTTC. This sequence joins TRBV24-1 and TRBJ2-7; D not certain. V was cut by 2 bases and J by 6 bases, with 13 bases left in between. Per germline, CDR1 KGHDR and CDR2 SFDVKD. The CDR3 runs 14 residues.

The gene calls are TRBV11-2 and TRBJ1-2; D remains ambiguous. V was pared by 6 bases and J by 0 bases, with 14 bases between. Germline V gene sequence: CDR1 SGHAT, CDR2 FQNNGV. CDR3 length: 15 residues. The CDR3 nucleotides read TGTGCCAGCAGAAGTTTGTACTCTACTAACTATGGCTACACCTTC. This translates into CASRSLYSTNYGYTF.

This clone was counted a few times. The chain has TRBV27 and TRBJ2-1; perhaps TRBD1 as D (5 bases). Germline V gene sequence: CDR1 MNHEY, CDR2 SMNVEV (reference sequence). The CDR3 has 17 residues. V dropped 5 bases and J dropped 0 bases, with 17 bases sitting between them. CDR3 in amino acids: CASSIARGLVSYNEQFF. CDR3 nucleotide sequence: TGTGCCAGCAGTATTGCTAGGGGCCTGGTCTCCTACAATGAGCAGTTCTTC.

This clone was counted only a few times. The J gene is TRBJ1-1, the V gene TRBV18; D perhaps matches TRBD1 (5 bases). The CDR3 sequence is 14 residues long. Germline CDR1 is KGHSH and CDR2 is LQKENI. V was cut by 1 base and J by 1 base, with 7 bases left in between. In DNA form, the CDR3 reads TGTGCCAGCTCACCACAGGGGCGGAACACTGAAGCTTTCTTT. This encodes CASSPQGRNTEAFF.

This chain connects TRBV29-1 to TRBJ2-5, with 8 nucleotides matching TRBD2. Germline trimming cut 2 bases from V and 5 bases from J; bases unmatched to any gene: 16. This CDR3 has 17 amino acids. Germline CDR1 and CDR2: SQVTM and ANQGSEA. The CDR3 region is CSVELGLSGAPGETQYF. The CDR3 nucleotides are TGCAGCGTTGAACTAGGCCTTAGCGGGGCCCCCGGTGAGACCCAGTACTTC.

V usage is TRBV27 and J usage is TRBJ1-2; the match to TRBD1 covers 8 bases. The CDR3 covers 15 residues. CDR1 MNHEY and CDR2 SMNVEV come from the germline V gene (reference sequence). J gave up 8 bases and V 4 bases, and 12 bases lay outside the gene matches. The CDR3, as DNA: TGTGCCAGCAGTTCTCAAACGCAGGGGGCTAGAGGCTACACCTTC. Translation gives CASSSQTQGARGYTF.